This T cell receptor (beta chain) comes out of a study of cytomegalovirus exposure and HLA in healthy donors. Here immunoSEQ multiplex PCR was the method, and the copy in TCRdb shows in-frame clones only, minus some. The sample lists roughly 130,000 clones, over 85% occurring once. A word on this clone: The antigen remains undetermined.

Study-wide results and limits: That first-cohort TCR clusters tended to co-occur in the 100 to 150 validation repertoires was found in a later analysis.

Sequencing was carried out using PBMCs. The source is a man younger than 45 in good health and CMV-seronegative.

Written as DNA, the CDR3 is TGCGCCAGCAGCTCCCAGGTTCCAGGGAACACTGAAGCTTTCTTT. This translates into CASSSQVPGNTEAFF. The rearrangement uses TRBV5-1 and TRBJ1-1; no firm D call. Germline V gene lookup returns CDR1 SGHRS and CDR2 YFSETQ. V lost 3 bases, J lost 1 base, and 13 bases lay in between. The CDR3 has 15 amino acids.